The clone carrying this T cell receptor (beta chain) has a count of ten or more. Described time point: newly diagnosed GD, antithyroid drugs for less than 3 months. PBMC-extracted RNA yielded the TCR library. Looked up from germline, CDR1 is SGHTA and CDR2 is FQGNSA. CDR3 size: 17 residues. The trim removed 1 base at V and 0 bases at J, leaving 4 bases unmatched. This sample stems from a study of regulatory T cells in long-lasting Graves disease. Relying on iRepertoire HTBI primers and Arm-PCR of CDR3 regions, the team built TCR beta libraries. TCRdb itself ran the multiplex PCR reads through MiXCR, one entry per CDR3 protein. This sample has under 300,000 distinct CDR3 sequences, with 15% to 20% found just once.

The chain uses TRBV7-2 and TRBJ1-3; 9 nucleotides match TRBD1. The TCR was taken from a female donor with Graves disease. Sequencing used peripheral blood mononuclear cells (PBMCs), obtained at new diagnosis, from a patient treated with antithyroid drugs. The CDR3: CASSLVGTGLSGNTIYF. The CDR3 DNA is TGTGCCAGCAGCTTAGTCGGGACAGGGCTCTCTGGAAACACCATATATTTT.